The 16 T cell receptor beta chains listed next were all sequenced from one sample in a study of regulatory T cells in long-lasting Graves disease. The time point is: persistent/refractory GD, antithyroid drugs over 5 years with positive TRAb. The TCR library was made from RNA extracted from PBMCs. Investigators prepared the TCR beta libraries by applying iRepertoire HTBI primers and Arm-PCR of CDR3 regions. TCRdb independently ran MiXCR on the multiplex PCR reads; one entry per CDR3 protein. The table has about 340,000 distinct CDR3 sequences, about 19% seen once. The starting material was peripheral blood mononuclear cells (PBMCs), obtained when the disease was refractory, from a patient treated with antithyroid drugs. The receptors were sampled from a female donor with Graves disease.

This clonotype was seen at least ten times. CDR3 region: CASSEGRGTLPPLHF. The CDR3 bases are TGTGCCAGCAGTGAGGGGCGGGGGACGCTTCCACCCCTCCACTTT. V and J are TRBV2 and TRBJ1-6; tentatively, D is TRBD1 (5 bases). Trimming removed 3 bases from V and 11 bases from J, with 17 bases in between. Germline loops: CDR1 SNHLY, CDR2 FYNNEI. The CDR3 extends over 15 amino acids. The full variable domain, completed using reference TRBV2 and TRBJ1-6, is EPEVTQTPSHQVTQMGQEVILRCVPISNHLYFYWYRQILGQKVEFLVSFYNNEISEKSEIFDDQFSVERPDGSNFTLKIRSTKLEDSAMYFCASSEGRGTLPPLHFGNGTRLTVT.

The chain uses TRBV28 and TRBJ2-2, with 9 bases lining up with TRBD1. Trimming removed 4 bases from V and 5 bases from J; junction bases left unmatched: 8. CDR1 and CDR2 (germline): MDHEN, SYDVKM. The CDR3 is 16 residues long. The CDR3 is CASSSASGTGTGELFF. The CDR3 region has the DNA TGTGCCAGCAGTTCCGCCTCCGGGACAGGGACCGGGGAGCTGTTTTTT.

This clonotype has at least ten counts. The chain recombines TRBV6-1 with TRBJ2-7; D is possibly TRBD2 (7 bases). The CDR3 consists of 15 residues. V dropped 5 bases and J dropped 4 bases, with 18 bases sitting between them. Germline V gene sequence: CDR1 MNHNS, CDR2 SASEGT. The CDR3 region has the DNA TGTGCCAGCAGTAAACGCGGGGGCTCTGGGTACGAGCAGTACTTC. Amino acids: CASSKRGGSGYEQYF.

About this clonotype itself: At one end, the junction sequence differs from germline, possibly due to a read error. The rearrangement links TRBV5-1 to TRBJ2-5; 10 bases match TRBD1. Germline V gives CDR1 SGHRS, CDR2 YFSETQ. The CDR3 contains 15 residues. Here the CDR3 reads CASSLKTGGGETQYF. CDR3 nucleotides: TGTGCCAGCAGCTTAAAGACAGGGGGCGGAGAGACCCAGTACTTC.

The chain has TRBV7-9 and TRBJ2-5, with TRBD1 as a possible D gene (6 bases). The CDR3 consists of 17 residues. CDR1 is SEHNR, CDR2 FQNEAQ, per germline (reference sequence). V was clipped by 0 bases and J by 0 bases, with 14 bases between them. CDR3 sequence (DNA): TGTGCCAGCAGCTTAGCCGTACATCGGGACAACCAAGAGACCCAGTACTTC. Translating it yields CASSLAVHRDNQETQYF. The variable domain in full, with the rest retrieved from reference TRBV7-9 and TRBJ2-5, is DTGVSQNPRHKITKRGQNVTFRCDPISEHNRLYWYRQTLGQGPEFLTYFQNEAQLEKSRLLSDRFSAERPKGSFSTLEIQRTEQGDSAMYLCASSLAVHRDNQETQYFGPGTRLLVL.

This clonotype has a handful of counts. The chain is built from TRBV11-2 and TRBJ2-1; no clear D. CDR3 length equals 12 residues. From germline, CDR1 is SGHAT and CDR2 FQNNGV. V dropped 3 bases and J dropped 6 bases, with 6 bases sitting between them. This CDR3 is CASSFAANEQFF. The CDR3 nucleotides are TGTGCCAGCAGCTTCGCGGCCAATGAGCAGTTCTTC.

In regard to this clonotype: Given a much more abundant clone one base away, this may be a read error. The chain joins TRBV6-2 or TRBV6-3 to TRBJ1-1; D is unresolved. There are 13 residues in the CDR3. Per the germline V gene, CDR1 is MNHEY and CDR2 is SVGEGT. The CDR3 loop reads CASSHSTQSEAFF. CDR3 bases: TGTGCCAGCAGTCACTCGACGCAATCTGAAGCTTTCTTT.

This clonotype was counted ten times or more. The chain joins TRBV2 to TRBJ1-4; D is undetermined. This CDR3 is 14 amino acids long. V was clipped by 6 bases and J by 8 bases, with 16 bases between them. Germline CDR1 SNHLY, CDR2 FYNNEI. CDR3 region: CASRAQALDEKLFF. The CDR3 coding sequence is TGTGCCAGCAGAGCCCAAGCCTTAGACGAAAAACTGTTTTTT. The complete variable domain, with remaining parts taken from reference TRBV2 and TRBJ1-4, reads EPEVTQTPSHQVTQMGQEVILRCVPISNHLYFYWYRQILGQKVEFLVSFYNNEISEKSEIFDDQFSVERPDGSNFTLKIRSTKLEDSAMYFCASRAQALDEKLFFGSGTQLSVL.

This clonotype was recorded many times. The V gene is TRBV30, the J gene TRBJ2-7; D remains unclear. Trimming pared 0 bases from V and 4 bases from J, leaving 13 bases between. CDR1 is GTSNPN, CDR2 SVGIG, per germline (reference sequence). The CDR3 has 14 residues. The CDR3 nucleotides are TGTGCCTGGAGTGTCTCTGAGTCGAGGTACGAGCAGTACTTC. This sequence encodes CAWSVSESRYEQYF.

In this sample, this clonotype turned up a few times. V is TRBV3-1 and J is TRBJ1-4; D unresolved. The CDR3 length is 12 residues. Germline CDR1 reads LGHDT; CDR2 reads YNNKEL (reference sequence). The V end was cut by 2 bases, the J end by 8 bases, with 6 bases between. CDR3 nucleotide sequence: TGTGCCAGCAGCCAATTTGGAGAAAAACTGTTTTTT. Translated, it gives CASSQFGEKLFF.

The V and J genes are TRBV20-1 and TRBJ1-3, with a tentative D call TRBD1 (6 bases). Trimming shortened V by 1 base and J by 4 bases, and 8 bases separated the two germline ends. The CDR3 runs to 13 residues. Germline CDR1 reads DFQATT; CDR2 reads SNEGSKA (reference sequence). CDR3: CSARGTVGNTIYF. In DNA form, the CDR3 reads TGCAGTGCTAGAGGGACAGTCGGAAACACCATATATTTT.

This clonotype has more than one count but fewer than ten. The gene calls are TRBV27 and TRBJ1-6, with TRBD1 matching over 8 bases. The germline gives CDR1 MNHEY, CDR2 SMNVEV (reference sequence). CDR3 length equals 13 residues. V was pared by 3 bases and J by 12 bases, with 4 bases of the junction left unmatched. CDR3 nucleotide sequence: TGTGCCAGCAGTTTCGCAGGGGGCCTACCCCTCCACTTT. It codes for CASSFAGGLPLHF.

This clonotype has at least ten counts. The DNA for the CDR3 is TGTGCCAGCAGCTTAGACCTGGGGGGAACGCAGCCCCAGCATTTT. The encoded protein is CASSLDLGGTQPQHF. The V call is TRBV7-8, the J call TRBJ1-5, with TRBD1 as a possible D gene (5 bases). Trimming took 1 base from V and 7 from J, leaving 14 bases between them. Looked up from germline, CDR1 is SGHVS and CDR2 is FQNEAQ. The length of the CDR3 is 15 residues.

This clonotype was counted at least ten times. Written as DNA, the CDR3 is TGCAGCGCAGGGACGGCCCTGAACACTGAAGCTTTCTTT. It is translated as CSAGTALNTEAFF. The rearrangement links TRBV29-1 to TRBJ1-1, with D possibly being TRBD1 (5 bases). The CDR3 is 13 residues long. CDR1 and CDR2 (germline): SQVTM, ANQGSEA. V lost 7 bases and J lost 0, with 12 bases in between.

The chain recombines TRBV4-1 with TRBJ1-1, with D hard to call. The CDR3 has 16 residues. Germline values: CDR1 MGHRA, CDR2 YSYEKL. V gave up 3 bases and J gave up 1 base, with 15 bases separating them. The CDR3 DNA reads TGCGCCAGCAGCCACTCTCGCGGCAGGCCGAACACTGAAGCTTTCTTT. Protein product: CASSHSRGRPNTEAFF.

In its sample, this clonotype was seen many times. V and J are TRBV3-1 and TRBJ1-5, with D perhaps TRBD1 (6 bases). Germline V gives CDR1 LGHDT, CDR2 YNNKEL (reference sequence). Trimming left V 0 bases short and J 3 bases short, with 9 bases between. There are 15 residues in the CDR3. CDR3 sequence (DNA): TGTGCCAGCAGCCAAGACTCGGGGGCCAATCAGCCCCAGCATTTT. Its translation: CASSQDSGANQPQHF.